The text below deals with one T cell receptor beta chain. The record originates from a study of blood T cell repertoires in COVID-19. The repertoire was sequenced with immunoSEQ multiplex PCR; TCRdb's copy has only in-frame clones and lacks some. The data contain some 150,000 clones, 70% to 90% of them singletons. The CDR3 runs to 13 residues. Germline V gene lookup returns CDR1 ENHRY and CDR2 SYGVKD. Between the trimmed V and J ends, which lost 3 bases and 3 bases, there was a span of 8 bases. Sequencing used peripheral blood. The TCR originated in a woman aged 60-75 years with COVID-19, enrolled during active disease. The rearrangement links TRBV10-3 to TRBJ2-5; TRBD1 might be the D (5 bases). This chain's CDR3 is CAISEWGEETQYF. CDR3 nucleotide sequence: TGTGCCATCAGTGAATGGGGCGAAGAGACCCAGTACTTC.